This TCR beta chain came from a study of T cells in localized non-small cell lung cancer. Study-level results: There were a median roughly 59 of the top 100 tumor clones appearing in adjacent lung. Because sequencing included only one region (of the tumor), heterogeneity remains possible.

As to this clone: Its antigen is unidentified.

Germline assignment: CDR1 MNHEY and CDR2 SMNVEV (reference sequence). V was pared by 7 bases and J by 3 bases, with 6 bases of the junction left unmatched. CDR3 length: 14 residues. The assay was immunoSEQ multiplex PCR, and TCRdb's table has in-frame clones only and misses some. The sample holds 100,000 or so clones, about nine tenths seen once. The material was PBMCs, obtained before any cancer treatment. The chain joins TRBV27 to TRBJ1-3, with 7 positions matching TRBD1. The receptor comes from a woman aged 40 to 75 with stage II squamous cell lung carcinoma. CDR3 loop: CASTQGGIGNTIYF. The CDR3, as DNA: TGTGCCAGCACTCAGGGGGGGATTGGAAACACCATATATTTT.